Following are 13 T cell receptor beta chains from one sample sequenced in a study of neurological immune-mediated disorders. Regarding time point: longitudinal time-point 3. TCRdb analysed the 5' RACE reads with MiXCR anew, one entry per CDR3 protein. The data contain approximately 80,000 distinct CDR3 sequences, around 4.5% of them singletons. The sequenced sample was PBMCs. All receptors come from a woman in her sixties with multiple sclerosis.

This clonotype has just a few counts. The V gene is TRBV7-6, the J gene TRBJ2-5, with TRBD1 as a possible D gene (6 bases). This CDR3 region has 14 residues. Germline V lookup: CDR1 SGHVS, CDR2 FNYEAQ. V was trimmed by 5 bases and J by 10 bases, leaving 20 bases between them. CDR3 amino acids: CASSPSPQSGVQYF. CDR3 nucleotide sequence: TGTGCCAGCAGCCCCTCCCCACAGTCAGGGGTCCAGTACTTC.

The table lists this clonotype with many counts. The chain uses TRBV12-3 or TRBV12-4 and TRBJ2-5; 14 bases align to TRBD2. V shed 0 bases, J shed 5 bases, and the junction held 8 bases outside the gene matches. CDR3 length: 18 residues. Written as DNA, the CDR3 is TGTGCCAGCAGTTTAGCCGGGACTAGCGGGGGAACAGCGGAGACCCAGTACTTC. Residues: CASSLAGTSGGTAETQYF.

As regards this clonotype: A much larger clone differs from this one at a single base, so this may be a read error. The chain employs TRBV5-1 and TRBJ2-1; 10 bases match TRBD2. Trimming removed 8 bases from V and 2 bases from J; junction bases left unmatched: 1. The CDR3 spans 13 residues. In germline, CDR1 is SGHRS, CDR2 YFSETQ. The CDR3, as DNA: TGCGCCAGAGGGACTAGCGCCTACAATGAGCAGTTCTTC. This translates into CARGTSAYNEQFF. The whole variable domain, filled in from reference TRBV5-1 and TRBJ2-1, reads KAGVTQTPRYLIKTRGQQVTLSCSPISGHRSVSWYQQTPGQGLQFLFEYFSETQRNKGNFPGRFSGRQFSNSRSEMNVSTLELGDSALYLCARGTSAYNEQFFGPGTRLTVL.

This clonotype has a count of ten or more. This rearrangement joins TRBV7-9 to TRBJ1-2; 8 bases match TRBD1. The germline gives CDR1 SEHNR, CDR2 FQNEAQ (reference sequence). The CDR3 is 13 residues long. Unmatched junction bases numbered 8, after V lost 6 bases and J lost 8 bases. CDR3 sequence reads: CASSLGQGDGYTF. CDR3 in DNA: TGTGCCAGCAGTCTAGGACAGGGCGACGGCTACACCTTC.

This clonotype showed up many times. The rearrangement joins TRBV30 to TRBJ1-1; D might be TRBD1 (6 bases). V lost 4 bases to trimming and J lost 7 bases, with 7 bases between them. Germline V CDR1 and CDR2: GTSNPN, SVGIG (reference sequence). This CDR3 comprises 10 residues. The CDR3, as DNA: TGTGCCTGGATCAGGGGTGAAGCTTTCTTT. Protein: CAWIRGEAFF.

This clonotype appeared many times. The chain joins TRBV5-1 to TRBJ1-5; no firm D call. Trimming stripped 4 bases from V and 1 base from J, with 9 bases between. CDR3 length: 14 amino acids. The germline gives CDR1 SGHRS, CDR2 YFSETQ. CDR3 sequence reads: CASSPTPSNQPQHF. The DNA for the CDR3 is TGCGCCAGCAGCCCAACACCAAGCAATCAGCCCCAGCATTTT.

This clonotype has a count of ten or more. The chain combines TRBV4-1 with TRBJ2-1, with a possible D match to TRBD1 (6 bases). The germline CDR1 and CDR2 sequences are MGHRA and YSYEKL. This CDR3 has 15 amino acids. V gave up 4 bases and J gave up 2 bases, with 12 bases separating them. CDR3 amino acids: CASSPRDTTYNEQFF. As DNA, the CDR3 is TGCGCCAGCAGCCCTCGGGACACCACCTACAATGAGCAGTTCTTC.

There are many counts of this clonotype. The CDR3: CASTRDHTKLYEQYF. In DNA form, the CDR3 reads TGTGCCAGCACTCGAGACCACACCAAGCTCTACGAGCAGTACTTC. This rearrangement joins TRBV6-5 to TRBJ2-7; no clear D. V shed 7 bases and J shed 3 bases, with 19 bases lying between them. The CDR3 is 15 amino acids. Per germline, CDR1 MNHEY and CDR2 SVGAGI.

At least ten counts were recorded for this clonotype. The CDR3 nucleotides are TGTGCCAGCAGCCCCAACTTGCGGGGCCCTAACTATGGCTACACCTTC. It specifies CASSPNLRGPNYGYTF. The V call is TRBV7-9, the J call TRBJ1-2; possible D gene TRBD1, 5 bases. CDR1 SEHNR and CDR2 FQNEAQ come from the germline V gene (reference sequence). The V end lost 5 bases, the J end lost 0 bases, and 16 bases lay between the germline ends. This CDR3 has 16 residues.

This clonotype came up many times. The CDR3 region is CASSQSQAGGSVGYTF. In DNA, the CDR3 is TGCGCCAGCAGCCAATCACAGGCTGGGGGCTCTGTTGGCTACACCTTC. The chain recombines TRBV4-1 with TRBJ1-2, with D possibly TRBD1 on 6 matching bases. Trimming pared 2 bases from V and 7 bases from J, leaving 20 bases between. Germline assignment: CDR1 MGHRA and CDR2 YSYEKL. There are 16 residues in the CDR3.

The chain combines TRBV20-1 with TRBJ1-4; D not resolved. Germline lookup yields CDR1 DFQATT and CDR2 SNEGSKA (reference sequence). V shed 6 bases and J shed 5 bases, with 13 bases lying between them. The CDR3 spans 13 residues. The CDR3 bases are TGCAGTGCAGCCTACGAACACAATGAAAAACTGTTTTTT. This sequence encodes CSAAYEHNEKLFF.

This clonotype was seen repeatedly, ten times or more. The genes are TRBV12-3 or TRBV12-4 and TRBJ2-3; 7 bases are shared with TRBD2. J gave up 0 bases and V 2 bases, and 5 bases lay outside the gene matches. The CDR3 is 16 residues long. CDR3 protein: CASSLRRGGSTDTQYF. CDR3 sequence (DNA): TGTGCCAGCAGTTTACGCCGGGGAGGGAGCACAGATACGCAGTATTTT.

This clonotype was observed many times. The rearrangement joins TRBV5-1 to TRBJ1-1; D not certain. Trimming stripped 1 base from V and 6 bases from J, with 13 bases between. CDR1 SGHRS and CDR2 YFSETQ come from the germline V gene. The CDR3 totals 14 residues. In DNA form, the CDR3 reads TGCGCCAGCAGCTTGCGGGCCTCAAGCGCTGAAGCTTTCTTT. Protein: CASSLRASSAEAFF. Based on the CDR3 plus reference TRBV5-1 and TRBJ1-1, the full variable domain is KAGVTQTPRYLIKTRGQQVTLSCSPISGHRSVSWYQQTPGQGLQFLFEYFSETQRNKGNFPGRFSGRQFSNSRSEMNVSTLELGDSALYLCASSLRASSAEAFFGQGTRLTVV.